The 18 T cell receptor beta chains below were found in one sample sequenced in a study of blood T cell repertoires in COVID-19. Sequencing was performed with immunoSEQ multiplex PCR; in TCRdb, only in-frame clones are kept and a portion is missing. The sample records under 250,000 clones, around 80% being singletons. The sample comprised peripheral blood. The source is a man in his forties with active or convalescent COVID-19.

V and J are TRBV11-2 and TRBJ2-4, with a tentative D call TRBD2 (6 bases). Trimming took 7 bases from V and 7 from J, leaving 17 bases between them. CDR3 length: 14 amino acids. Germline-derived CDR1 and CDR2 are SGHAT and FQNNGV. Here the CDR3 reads CASMPLRGKNIQYF. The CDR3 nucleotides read TGTGCCAGCATGCCCCTTCGGGGGAAGAACATTCAGTACTTC.

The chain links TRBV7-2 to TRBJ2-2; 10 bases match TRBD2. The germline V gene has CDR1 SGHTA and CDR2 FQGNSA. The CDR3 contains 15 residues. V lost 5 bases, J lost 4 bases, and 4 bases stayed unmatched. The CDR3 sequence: CASSPGTSATGELFF. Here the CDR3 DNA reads TGTGCCAGCAGCCCGGGGACTAGCGCCACCGGGGAGCTGTTTTTT.

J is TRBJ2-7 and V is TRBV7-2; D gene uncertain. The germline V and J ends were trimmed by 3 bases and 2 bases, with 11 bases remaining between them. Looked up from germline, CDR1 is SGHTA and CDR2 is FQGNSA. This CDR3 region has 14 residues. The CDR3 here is CASSFSGTPYEQYF. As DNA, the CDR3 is TGTGCCAGCAGCTTCTCTGGTACTCCCTACGAGCAGTACTTC.

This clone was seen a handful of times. This CDR3 reads CASSLRQGAPYEQYF. The CDR3 nucleotides are TGTGCCAGCAGCTTACGACAGGGTGCGCCCTACGAGCAGTACTTC. The V call is TRBV6-5, the J call TRBJ2-7, with 7 bases matching TRBD1. The V and J ends lost 6 bases and 2 bases, in that order; junction bases with no gene match: 10. The CDR3 is made up of 15 amino acids. Germline CDR1 MNHEY, CDR2 SVGAGI.

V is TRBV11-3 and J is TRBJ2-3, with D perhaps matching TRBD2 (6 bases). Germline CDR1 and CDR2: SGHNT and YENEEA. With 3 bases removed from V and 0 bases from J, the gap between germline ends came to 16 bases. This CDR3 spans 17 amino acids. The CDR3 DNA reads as TGTGCCAGCAGCTTTCGGGGAGGAAAATCTAGCACAGATACGCAGTATTTT. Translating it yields CASSFRGGKSSTDTQYF.

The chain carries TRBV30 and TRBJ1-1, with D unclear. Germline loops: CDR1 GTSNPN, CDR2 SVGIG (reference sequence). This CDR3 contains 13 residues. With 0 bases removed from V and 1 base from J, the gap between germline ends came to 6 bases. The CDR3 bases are TGTGCCTGGAGTGTACTAGGGAACACTGAAGCTTTCTTT. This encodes CAWSVLGNTEAFF. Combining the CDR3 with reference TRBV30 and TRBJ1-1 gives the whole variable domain SQTIHQWPATLVQPVGSPLSLECTVEGTSNPNLYWYRQAAGRGLQLLFYSVGIGQISSEVPQNLSASRPQDRQFILSSKKLLLSDSGFYLCAWSVLGNTEAFFGQGTRLTVV.

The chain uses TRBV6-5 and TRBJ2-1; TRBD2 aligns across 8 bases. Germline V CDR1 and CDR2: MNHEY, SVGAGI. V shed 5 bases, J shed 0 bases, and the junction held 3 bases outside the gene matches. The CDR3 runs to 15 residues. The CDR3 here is CASSRGGISYNEQFF. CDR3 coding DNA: TGTGCCAGCAGTCGCGGGGGGATCTCCTACAATGAGCAGTTCTTC.

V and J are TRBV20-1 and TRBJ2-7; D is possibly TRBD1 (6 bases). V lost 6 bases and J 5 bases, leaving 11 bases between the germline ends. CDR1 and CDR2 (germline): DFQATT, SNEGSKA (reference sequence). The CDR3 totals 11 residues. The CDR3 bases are TGCAGTGCCACACAGGGCCACGAGCAGTACTTC. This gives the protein CSATQGHEQYF.

CDR3 in DNA: TGTGCCAGCAGCTTCAGGACAGCCGACTATGGCTACACCTTC. Translated, it gives CASSFRTADYGYTF. The rearrangement uses TRBV11-2 and TRBJ1-2; a possible D gene is TRBD1 (6 bases). V lost 3 bases and J 3 bases, leaving 11 bases between the germline ends. The CDR3 sequence is 14 residues long. Germline CDR1 is SGHAT and CDR2 is FQNNGV.

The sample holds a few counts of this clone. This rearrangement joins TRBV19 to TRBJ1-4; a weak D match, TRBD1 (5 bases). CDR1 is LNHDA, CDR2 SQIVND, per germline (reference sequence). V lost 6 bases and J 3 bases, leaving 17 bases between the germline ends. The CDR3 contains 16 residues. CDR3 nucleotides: TGTGCCAGTAGCACTGGGGGAGGGGCGGCTAATGAAAAACTGTTTTTT. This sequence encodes CASSTGGGAANEKLFF.

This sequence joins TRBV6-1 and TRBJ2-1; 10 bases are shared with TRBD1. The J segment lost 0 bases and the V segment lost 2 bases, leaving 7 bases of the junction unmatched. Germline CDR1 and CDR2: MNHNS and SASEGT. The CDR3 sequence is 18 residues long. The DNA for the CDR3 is TGTGCCAGCAGTGAATTGGGACAGGGGTCGAGCTCCTACAATGAGCAGTTCTTC. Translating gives CASSELGQGSSSYNEQFF.

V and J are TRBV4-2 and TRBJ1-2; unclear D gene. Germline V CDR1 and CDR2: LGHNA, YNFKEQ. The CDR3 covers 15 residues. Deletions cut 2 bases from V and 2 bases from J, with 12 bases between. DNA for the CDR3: TGTGCCAGCAGCCAACATCGGGAGGCGAACTATGGCTACACCTTC. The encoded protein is CASSQHREANYGYTF.

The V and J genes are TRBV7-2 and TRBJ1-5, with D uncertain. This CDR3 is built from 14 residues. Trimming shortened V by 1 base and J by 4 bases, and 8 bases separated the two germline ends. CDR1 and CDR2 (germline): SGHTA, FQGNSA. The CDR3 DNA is TGTGCCAGCAGCTTAGGTTCCCCGAATCAGCCCCAGCATTTT. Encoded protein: CASSLGSPNQPQHF.

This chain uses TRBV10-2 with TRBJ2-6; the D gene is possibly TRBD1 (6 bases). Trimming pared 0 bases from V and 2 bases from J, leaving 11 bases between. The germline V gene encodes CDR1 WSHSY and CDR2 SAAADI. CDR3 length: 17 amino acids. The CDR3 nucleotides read TGCGCCAGCAGTGAGTCTTCACAGGGAGCTGGGGCCAACGTCCTGACTTTC. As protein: CASSESSQGAGANVLTF.

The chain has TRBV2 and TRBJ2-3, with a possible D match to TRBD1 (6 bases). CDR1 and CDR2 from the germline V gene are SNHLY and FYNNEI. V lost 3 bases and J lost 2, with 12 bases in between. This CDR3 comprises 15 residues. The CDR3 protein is CASSEGAGHTDTQYF. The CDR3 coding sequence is TGTGCCAGCAGTGAGGGGGCAGGGCACACAGATACGCAGTATTTT.

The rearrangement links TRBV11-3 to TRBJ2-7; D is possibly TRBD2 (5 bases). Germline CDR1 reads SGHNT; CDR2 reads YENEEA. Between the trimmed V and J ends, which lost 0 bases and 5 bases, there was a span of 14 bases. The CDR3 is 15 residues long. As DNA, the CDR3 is TGTGCCAGCAGCTTAGAACCCGGGGTTAACCACGAGCAGTACTTC. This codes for CASSLEPGVNHEQYF.

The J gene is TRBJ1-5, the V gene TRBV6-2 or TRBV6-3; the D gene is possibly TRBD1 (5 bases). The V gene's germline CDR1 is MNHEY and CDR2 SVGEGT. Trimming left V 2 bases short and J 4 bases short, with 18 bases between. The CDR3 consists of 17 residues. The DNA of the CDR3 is TGTGCCAGCAGTTACCCCACAGGTGGGTTCCGGAATCAGCCCCAGCATTTT. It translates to CASSYPTGGFRNQPQHF.

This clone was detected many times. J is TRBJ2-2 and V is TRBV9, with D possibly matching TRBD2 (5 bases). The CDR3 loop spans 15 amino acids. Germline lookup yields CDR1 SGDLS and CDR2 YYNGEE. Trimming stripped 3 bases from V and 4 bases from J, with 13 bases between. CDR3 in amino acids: CASSASPGITGELFF. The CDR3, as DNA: TGTGCCAGCAGCGCCTCCCCCGGGATCACCGGGGAGCTGTTTTTT.